A selection of T cell receptor beta chains follows, all from one sample in a study of cytomegalovirus exposure and HLA in healthy donors. The data were produced by immunoSEQ multiplex PCR, yet TCRdb's version contains in-frame clones alone and is incomplete. The sample holds roughly 140,000 clones, 70% to 85% seen once. The sample comprised PBMCs. The receptor set was obtained from a male donor in good health and CMV-seronegative. The CDR3 runs from the conserved cysteine through the conserved F or W. A D gene is named only where the DNA matches it firmly. Clone size is stated in some rows and not others, as once, few, many or a class when expanded.

clone_size: -
v_call: TRBV4-2
j_call: TRBJ2-7
d_call: -
cdr3_nt: TGTGCCAGCAGCCAAGAGAGGGCAGAACGCTACGAGCAGTACTTC
cdr3_aa: CASSQERAERYEQYF

clone_size: -
v_call: TRBV9
j_call: TRBJ2-3
d_call: TRBD2
cdr3_nt: TGTGCCAGCAGCTTAGCGGGGGGGACCACAGATACGCAGTATTTT
cdr3_aa: CASSLAGGTTDTQYF

clone_size: few
v_call: TRBV11-2
j_call: TRBJ2-5
d_call: TRBD2
cdr3_nt: TGTGCCAGCAGCTCGGGACTAGCGGGGGGGAGGGAGACCCAGTACTTC
cdr3_aa: CASSSGLAGGRETQYF

clone_size: -
v_call: TRBV28
j_call: TRBJ2-3
d_call: TRBD2
cdr3_nt: TGTGCCAGCAGTTTTGGCGGGAGAGGGACAGATACGCAGTATTTT
cdr3_aa: CASSFGGRGTDTQYF

clone_size: -
v_call: TRBV7-9
j_call: TRBJ1-1
d_call: -
cdr3_nt: TGTGCCAGCAGCTTAGTGGGGCTTGAAGCTTTCTTT
cdr3_aa: CASSLVGLEAFF

clone_size: -
v_call: TRBV2
j_call: TRBJ2-1
d_call: -
cdr3_nt: TGTGCCAGCATATCAGGGCATACCTACAATGAGCAGTTCTTC
cdr3_aa: CASISGHTYNEQFF

clone_size: -
v_call: TRBV9
j_call: TRBJ2-3
d_call: TRBD2
cdr3_nt: TGTGCCAGCAGCGTCCTCGCTGGAGCGGGGGGGTTTTCAGATACGCAGTATTTT
cdr3_aa: CASSVLAGAGGFSDTQYF

clone_size: -
v_call: TRBV6-5
j_call: TRBJ1-1
d_call: TRBD1
cdr3_nt: TGTGCCAGCAGCATACAGGGGGATACTGAAGCTTTCTTT
cdr3_aa: CASSIQGDTEAFF

clone_size: -
v_call: TRBV7-9
j_call: TRBJ1-6
d_call: TRBD1
cdr3_nt: TGTTCCAGCAGCTCCTACGACACAGGGGGCCGGGGTTCACCCCTCCACTTT
cdr3_aa: CSSSSYDTGGRGSPLHF

clone_size: -
v_call: TRBV28
j_call: TRBJ2-7
d_call: -
cdr3_nt: TGTGCCAGCAGCAAAACAGGGAATTCCGAGCAGTACTTC
cdr3_aa: CASSKTGNSEQYF

clone_size: once
v_call: TRBV6-1
j_call: TRBJ2-7
d_call: -
cdr3_nt: TGTGCCAGCAGTGATTTGGGAGGTCCCTACGAGCAGTACTTC
cdr3_aa: CASSDLGGPYEQYF

clone_size: -
v_call: TRBV2
j_call: TRBJ1-6
d_call: -
cdr3_nt: TGTGCCAGCAGATACCCCTCTGCTAATAATTCACCCCTCCACTTT
cdr3_aa: CASRYPSANNSPLHF

clone_size: -
v_call: TRBV7-2
j_call: TRBJ1-2
d_call: -
cdr3_nt: TGTGCCAGCAGCCCCCGAGGGGGAGGGAGTAACTATGGCTACACCTTC
cdr3_aa: CASSPRGGGSNYGYTF

clone_size: -
v_call: TRBV6-1
j_call: TRBJ2-7
d_call: -
cdr3_nt: TGTGCCAGCTTACTGAGTGCCGAGCAGTACTTC
cdr3_aa: CASLLSAEQYF

clone_size: -
v_call: TRBV28
j_call: TRBJ2-7
d_call: -
cdr3_nt: TGTGCCAGCAGTTTGGCGGCCGACTACGAGCAGTACTTC
cdr3_aa: CASSLAADYEQYF

clone_size: once
v_call: TRBV5-3
j_call: TRBJ1-3
d_call: -
cdr3_nt: TGTGCCAGAAGCTCAGGGGCGGACACCATATATTTT
cdr3_aa: CARSSGADTIYF

clone_size: few
v_call: TRBV6-4
j_call: TRBJ2-3
d_call: TRBD2
cdr3_nt: TGTGCCAGCAGTGCTAGCGGGGGGGCAGATACGCAGTATTTT
cdr3_aa: CASSASGGADTQYF

clone_size: -
v_call: TRBV7-3
j_call: TRBJ2-7
d_call: TRBD2
cdr3_nt: TGTGCCAGCAGCTTAGGGAACGGACTAGCGGGAGGGTACGAGCAGTACTTC
cdr3_aa: CASSLGNGLAGGYEQYF

clone_size: -
v_call: TRBV29-1
j_call: TRBJ2-7
d_call: TRBD2
cdr3_nt: TGCAGCGTCGCCGGGGGACTAGCAGGAGCCCACGAGCAGTACTTC
cdr3_aa: CSVAGGLAGAHEQYF

clone_size: -
v_call: TRBV5-1
j_call: TRBJ2-7
d_call: TRBD2
cdr3_nt: TGCGCCAGCACCCGCGGGAGCGGACCCTCCTACGAGCAGTACTTC
cdr3_aa: CASTRGSGPSYEQYF

clone_size: once
v_call: TRBV27
j_call: TRBJ2-7
d_call: TRBD1
cdr3_nt: TGTGCCAGCAGTTCCAAACCCGGGACAGGATCTTACGAGCAGTACTTC
cdr3_aa: CASSSKPGTGSYEQYF

clone_size: few
v_call: TRBV25-1
j_call: TRBJ2-2
d_call: -
cdr3_nt: TGTGCCAGCAGACAGGGGAACACCGGGGAGCTGTTTTTT
cdr3_aa: CASRQGNTGELFF

clone_size: -
v_call: TRBV11-2
j_call: TRBJ2-3
d_call: TRBD2
cdr3_nt: TGTGCCAGCAGCTTAACCTCGGGGGGGATTGATACGCAGTATTTT
cdr3_aa: CASSLTSGGIDTQYF

clone_size: -
v_call: TRBV27
j_call: TRBJ2-7
d_call: -
cdr3_nt: TGTGCCAGCAGTTTACATCGCAAGCGGAGCTCCTACGAGCAGTACTTC
cdr3_aa: CASSLHRKRSSYEQYF

clone_size: -
v_call: TRBV27
j_call: TRBJ2-1
d_call: TRBD2
cdr3_nt: TGTGCCAGCACGCGGGGGGGAAGCTCCTACAATGAGCAGTTCTTC
cdr3_aa: CASTRGGSSYNEQFF

clone_size: -
v_call: TRBV18
j_call: TRBJ1-1
d_call: -
cdr3_nt: TGTGCCAGCTCACCAGAGATAATGAACACTGAAGCTTTCTTT
cdr3_aa: CASSPEIMNTEAFF

clone_size: -
v_call: TRBV4-2
j_call: TRBJ2-3
d_call: TRBD1
cdr3_nt: TGTGCCAGCAGCCAAGATACCTCGGACAGGGGTTATACGCAGTATTTT
cdr3_aa: CASSQDTSDRGYTQYF

clone_size: -
v_call: TRBV25-1
j_call: TRBJ2-2
d_call: TRBD1
cdr3_nt: TGTGCCAGCAGTCCGAATATGGAGGGACAGGACTTTTCCGGGGAGCTGTTTTTT
cdr3_aa: CASSPNMEGQDFSGELFF

clone_size: once
v_call: TRBV10-3
j_call: TRBJ2-1
d_call: TRBD2
cdr3_nt: TGTGCCATCAGTGACCTTGAAAGACTAGCGGGAGTCTACAATGAGCAGTTCTTC
cdr3_aa: CAISDLERLAGVYNEQFF

clone_size: once
v_call: TRBV19
j_call: TRBJ2-7
d_call: -
cdr3_nt: TGTGCCAGTAGTATAACAGGTTCGTCGTCCTACGAGCAGTACTTC
cdr3_aa: CASSITGSSSYEQYF

clone_size: -
v_call: TRBV7-2
j_call: TRBJ1-1
d_call: -
cdr3_nt: TGTGCCACCGAACCAACGGGGAACACTGAAGCTTTCTTT
cdr3_aa: CATEPTGNTEAFF

clone_size: -
v_call: TRBV6-1
j_call: TRBJ1-5
d_call: -
cdr3_nt: TGTGCCAGCAGGTCCCCCGGGGGACCCAATCAGCCCCAGCATTTT
cdr3_aa: CASRSPGGPNQPQHF

clone_size: -
v_call: TRBV2
j_call: TRBJ2-3
d_call: TRBD2
cdr3_nt: TGTGCCAGCATCGGGACTAGCGGGAGGGCCGGAGGCACAGATACGCAGTATTTT
cdr3_aa: CASIGTSGRAGGTDTQYF

clone_size: -
v_call: TRBV5-5
j_call: TRBJ1-1
d_call: -
cdr3_nt: TGTGCCAGCAGCTTGGCCGGGACAAACACTGAAGCTTTCTTT
cdr3_aa: CASSLAGTNTEAFF

clone_size: -
v_call: TRBV11-2
j_call: TRBJ1-1
d_call: TRBD1
cdr3_nt: TGTGCCAGCAGCTTATATCGACAGGGGAACACTGAAGCTTTCTTT
cdr3_aa: CASSLYRQGNTEAFF

clone_size: -
v_call: TRBV7-9
j_call: TRBJ1-2
d_call: TRBD1
cdr3_nt: TGTGCCAGCAGATTCACAGGGGCTGGTCGTGGCTACACCTTC
cdr3_aa: CASRFTGAGRGYTF

clone_size: -
v_call: TRBV19
j_call: TRBJ2-7
d_call: TRBD1
cdr3_nt: TGTGCCAGTAGTATTAGGGGACAGGGGGCTGACTACGAGCAGTACTTC
cdr3_aa: CASSIRGQGADYEQYF

clone_size: -
v_call: TRBV4-2
j_call: TRBJ2-5
d_call: TRBD2
cdr3_nt: TGTGCCAGCAGCCAAGGGACTAGGCTCCAAGAGACCCAGTACTTC
cdr3_aa: CASSQGTRLQETQYF

clone_size: -
v_call: TRBV7-8
j_call: TRBJ2-7
d_call: -
cdr3_nt: TGTGCCAGCAGCTTACGGGGGAACACCTACGAGCAGTACTTC
cdr3_aa: CASSLRGNTYEQYF

clone_size: -
v_call: TRBV28
j_call: TRBJ1-1
d_call: -
cdr3_nt: TGTGCCAGCAGTTTAGCGGGCACCCTGAACACTGAAGCTTTCTTT
cdr3_aa: CASSLAGTLNTEAFF

clone_size: few
v_call: TRBV19
j_call: TRBJ1-1
d_call: -
cdr3_nt: TGTGCCAGTAGTCCCAGCCACGCGACGGGAGAAGCTTTCTTT
cdr3_aa: CASSPSHATGEAFF

clone_size: -
v_call: TRBV6-1
j_call: TRBJ1-2
d_call: -
cdr3_nt: TGTGCTAGCAGTGAAAGGGAGGGGCAGAACTATGGCTACACCTTC
cdr3_aa: CASSEREGQNYGYTF

clone_size: -
v_call: TRBV14
j_call: TRBJ1-2
d_call: -
cdr3_nt: TGTGCCAGCAGCCAATCGGGCAGGGCACACTATGGCTACACCTTC
cdr3_aa: CASSQSGRAHYGYTF

clone_size: few
v_call: TRBV14
j_call: TRBJ2-7
d_call: TRBD1
cdr3_nt: TGTGCCAGCAGCCAAGAAGAGGGGGCGCTGTACGAGCAGTACTTC
cdr3_aa: CASSQEEGALYEQYF

clone_size: -
v_call: TRBV27
j_call: TRBJ2-5
d_call: TRBD1
cdr3_nt: TGTGCCAGCAGTTTGGGCGTAGACAGGGGAAGTAATCCCCAAGAGACCCAGTACTTC
cdr3_aa: CASSLGVDRGSNPQETQYF

clone_size: -
v_call: TRBV9
j_call: TRBJ1-5
d_call: -
cdr3_nt: TGTGCCAGCAGCGTAGGCAGGGATCAGCCCCAGCATTTT
cdr3_aa: CASSVGRDQPQHF

clone_size: -
v_call: TRBV6-6
j_call: TRBJ1-5
d_call: -
cdr3_nt: TGTGCCAGCAGTTATCGCAGGGGCACCAATCAGCCCCAGCATTTT
cdr3_aa: CASSYRRGTNQPQHF

clone_size: -
v_call: TRBV5-1
j_call: TRBJ2-2
d_call: -
cdr3_nt: TGCGCCAGCACGTCCTCCGGGACACTATACACCGGGGAGCTGTTTTTT
cdr3_aa: CASTSSGTLYTGELFF

clone_size: once
v_call: TRBV7-9
j_call: TRBJ2-7
d_call: -
cdr3_nt: TGTGCCAGCAGCTCAAGCGGGCCGTCCTACGAGCAGTACTTC
cdr3_aa: CASSSSGPSYEQYF

clone_size: -
v_call: TRBV6-5
j_call: TRBJ2-7
d_call: -
cdr3_nt: TGTGCCAGCAGTTCAACATCACGGGGGGAGCAGTACTTC
cdr3_aa: CASSSTSRGEQYF

clone_size: -
v_call: TRBV4-1
j_call: TRBJ2-5
d_call: -
cdr3_nt: TGCGCCAGCAGCCAAGACGGGCGGAGGCAAGAGACCCAGTACTTC
cdr3_aa: CASSQDGRRQETQYF

clone_size: -
v_call: TRBV5-6
j_call: TRBJ1-1
d_call: -
cdr3_nt: TGTGCCAGCAGCTCGGGGGGAGGAAATGAAGCTTTCTTT
cdr3_aa: CASSSGGGNEAFF

clone_size: -
v_call: TRBV5-6
j_call: TRBJ2-1
d_call: -
cdr3_nt: TGTGCCAGCAGCCTTACTTTAGGGCGGACTGCCTACAATGAGCAGTTCTTC
cdr3_aa: CASSLTLGRTAYNEQFF

clone_size: -
v_call: TRBV11-3
j_call: TRBJ2-1
d_call: -
cdr3_nt: TGTGCCAGCAGCCAAGCAGAGGGCAATGAGCAGTTCTTC
cdr3_aa: CASSQAEGNEQFF

clone_size: -
v_call: TRBV28
j_call: TRBJ2-7
d_call: TRBD1
cdr3_nt: TGTGCCAGCAGTTCCTCGGGACAGGGTCATCAGCAGTACTTC
cdr3_aa: CASSSSGQGHQQYF

clone_size: -
v_call: TRBV7-3
j_call: TRBJ2-1
d_call: TRBD2
cdr3_nt: TGTGCCAGCAGCTTATCGATAGCGGGGGAATACAATGAGCAGTTCTTC
cdr3_aa: CASSLSIAGEYNEQFF

clone_size: -
v_call: TRBV6-4
j_call: TRBJ2-1
d_call: -
cdr3_nt: TGTGCCAGCAGTTACCTTCGTCAGGGGTCCTACAATGAGCAGTTCTTC
cdr3_aa: CASSYLRQGSYNEQFF

clone_size: -
v_call: TRBV28
j_call: TRBJ2-7
d_call: -
cdr3_nt: TGTGCCAGCAGACAGGCGAACTCCTACGAGCAGTACTTC
cdr3_aa: CASRQANSYEQYF

clone_size: -
v_call: TRBV19
j_call: TRBJ1-1
d_call: TRBD1
cdr3_nt: TGTGCCAGCCGGGACAGCGCAATGAACACTGAAGCTTTCTTT
cdr3_aa: CASRDSAMNTEAFF